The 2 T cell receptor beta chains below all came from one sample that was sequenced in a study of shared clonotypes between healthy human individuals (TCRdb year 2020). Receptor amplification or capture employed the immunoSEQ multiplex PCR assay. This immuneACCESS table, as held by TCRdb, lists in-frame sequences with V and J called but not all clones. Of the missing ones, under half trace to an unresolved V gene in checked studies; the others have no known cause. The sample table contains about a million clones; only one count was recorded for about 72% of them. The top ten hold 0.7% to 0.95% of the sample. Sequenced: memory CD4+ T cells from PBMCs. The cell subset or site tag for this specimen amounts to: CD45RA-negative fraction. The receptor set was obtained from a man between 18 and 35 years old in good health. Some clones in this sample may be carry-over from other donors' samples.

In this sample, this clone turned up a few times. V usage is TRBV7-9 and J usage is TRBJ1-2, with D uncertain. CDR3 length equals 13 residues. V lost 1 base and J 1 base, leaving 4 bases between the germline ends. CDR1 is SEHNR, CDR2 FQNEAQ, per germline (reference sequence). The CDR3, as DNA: TGTGCCAGCAGCTTAGACAATAACTATGGCTACACCTTC. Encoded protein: CASSLDNNYGYTF.

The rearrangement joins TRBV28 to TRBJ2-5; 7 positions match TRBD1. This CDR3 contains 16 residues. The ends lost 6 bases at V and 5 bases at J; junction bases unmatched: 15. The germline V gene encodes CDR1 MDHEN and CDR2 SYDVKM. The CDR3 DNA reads TGTGCCAGCAGCCGCATAACACAGGGGTTCGGGGAGACCCAGTACTTC. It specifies CASSRITQGFGETQYF.